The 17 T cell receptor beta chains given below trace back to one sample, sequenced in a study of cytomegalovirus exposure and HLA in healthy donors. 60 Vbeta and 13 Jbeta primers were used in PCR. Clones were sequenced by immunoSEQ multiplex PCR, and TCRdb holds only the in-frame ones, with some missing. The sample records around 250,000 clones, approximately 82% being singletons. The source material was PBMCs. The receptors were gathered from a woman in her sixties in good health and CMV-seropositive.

The CDR3 region has the DNA TGTGCCAGCAGCCTAAACCGGGGAACACCCTTTGGCTACACCTTC. This gives the protein CASSLNRGTPFGYTF. This rearrangement joins TRBV21-1 to TRBJ1-2. TRBV21-1 is a known pseudogene. This CDR3 comprises 15 residues.

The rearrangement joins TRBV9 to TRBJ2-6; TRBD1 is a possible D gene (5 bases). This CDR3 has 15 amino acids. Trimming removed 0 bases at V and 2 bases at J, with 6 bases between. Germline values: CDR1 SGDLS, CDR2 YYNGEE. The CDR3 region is CASSVGGTGANVLTF. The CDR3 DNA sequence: TGTGCCAGCAGCGTAGGGGGCACTGGGGCCAACGTCCTGACTTTC. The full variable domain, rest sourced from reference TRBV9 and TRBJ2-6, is DSGVTQTPKHLITATGQRVTLRCSPRSGDLSVYWYQQSLDQGLQFLIQYYNGEERAKGNILERFSAQQFPDLHSELNLSSLELGDSALYFCASSVGGTGANVLTFGAGSRLTVL.

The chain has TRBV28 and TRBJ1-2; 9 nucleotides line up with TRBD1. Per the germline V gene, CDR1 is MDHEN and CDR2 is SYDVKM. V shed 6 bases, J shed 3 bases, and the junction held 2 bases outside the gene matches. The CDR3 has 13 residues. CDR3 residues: CASSRDRDYGYTF. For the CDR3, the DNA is TGTGCCAGCAGCCGGGACAGGGACTATGGCTACACCTTC.

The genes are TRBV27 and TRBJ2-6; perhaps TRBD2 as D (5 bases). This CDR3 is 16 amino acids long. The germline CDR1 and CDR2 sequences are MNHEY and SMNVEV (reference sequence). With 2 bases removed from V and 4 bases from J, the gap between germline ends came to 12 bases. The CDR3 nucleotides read TGTGCCAGCAGTTTAGTTGGGGAGCCCGGGGCCAACGTCCTGACTTTC. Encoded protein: CASSLVGEPGANVLTF.

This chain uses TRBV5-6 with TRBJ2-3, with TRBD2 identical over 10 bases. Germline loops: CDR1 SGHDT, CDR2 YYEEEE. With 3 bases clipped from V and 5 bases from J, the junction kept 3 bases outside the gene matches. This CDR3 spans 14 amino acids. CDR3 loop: CASSSQREGDTQYF. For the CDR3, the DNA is TGTGCCAGCAGCTCCCAGCGGGAGGGAGATACGCAGTATTTT. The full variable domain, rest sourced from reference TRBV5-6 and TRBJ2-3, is DAGVTQSPTHLIKTRGQQVTLRCSPKSGHDTVSWYQQALGQGPQFIFQYYEEEERQRGNFPDRFSGHQFPNYSSELNVNALLLGDSALYLCASSSQREGDTQYFGPGTRLTVL.

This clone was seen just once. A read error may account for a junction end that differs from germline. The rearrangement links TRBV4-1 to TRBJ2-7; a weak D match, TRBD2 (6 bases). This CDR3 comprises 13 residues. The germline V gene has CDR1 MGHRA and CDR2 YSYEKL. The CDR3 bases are TGCGCCAGCAGCCAAGATCTGAGGAGGGAGCCGTACTTC. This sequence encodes CASSQDLRREPYF.

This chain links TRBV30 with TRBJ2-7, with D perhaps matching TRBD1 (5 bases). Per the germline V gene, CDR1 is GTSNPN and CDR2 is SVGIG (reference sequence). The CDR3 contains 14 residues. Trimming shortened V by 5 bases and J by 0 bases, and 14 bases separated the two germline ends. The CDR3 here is CAWSTGRGSYEQYF. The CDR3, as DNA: TGTGCCTGGTCTACAGGAAGGGGCTCCTACGAGCAGTACTTC.

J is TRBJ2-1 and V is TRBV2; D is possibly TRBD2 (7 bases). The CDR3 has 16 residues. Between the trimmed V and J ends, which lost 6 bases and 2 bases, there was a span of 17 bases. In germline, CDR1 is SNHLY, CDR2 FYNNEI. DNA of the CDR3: TGTGCCAGCAGATCCCGAGGGGGGGGAACCTACAATGAGCAGTTCTTC. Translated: CASRSRGGGTYNEQFF.

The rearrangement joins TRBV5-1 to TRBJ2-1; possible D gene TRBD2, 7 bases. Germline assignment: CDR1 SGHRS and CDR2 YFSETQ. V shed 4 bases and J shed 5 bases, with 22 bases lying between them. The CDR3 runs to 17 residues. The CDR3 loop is CASSLPTRGGGDNEQFF. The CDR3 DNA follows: TGCGCCAGCAGCCTCCCGACGAGGGGGGGAGGCGACAATGAGCAGTTCTTC.

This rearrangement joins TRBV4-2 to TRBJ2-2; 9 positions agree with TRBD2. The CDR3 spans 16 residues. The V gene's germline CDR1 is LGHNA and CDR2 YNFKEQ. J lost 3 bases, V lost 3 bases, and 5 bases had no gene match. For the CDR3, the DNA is TGTGCCAGCAGCCACCAAGCGGGAGGAGACACCGGGGAGCTGTTTTTT. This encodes CASSHQAGGDTGELFF.

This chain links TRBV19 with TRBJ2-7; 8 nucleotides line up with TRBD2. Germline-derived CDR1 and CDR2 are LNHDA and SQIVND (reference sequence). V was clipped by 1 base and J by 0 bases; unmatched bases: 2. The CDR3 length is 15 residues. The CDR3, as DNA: TGTGCCAGTAGTATAGCAAGCGGGAGCTCCTACGAGCAGTACTTC. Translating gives CASSIASGSSYEQYF.

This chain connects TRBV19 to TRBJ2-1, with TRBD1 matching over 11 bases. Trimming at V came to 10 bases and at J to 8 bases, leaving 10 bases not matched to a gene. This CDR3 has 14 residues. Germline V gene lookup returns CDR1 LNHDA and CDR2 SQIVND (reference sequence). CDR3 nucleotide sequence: TGTGCCATAGCCGGAGGGACAGGGGGTGATGAGCAGTTCTTC. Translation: CAIAGGTGGDEQFF.

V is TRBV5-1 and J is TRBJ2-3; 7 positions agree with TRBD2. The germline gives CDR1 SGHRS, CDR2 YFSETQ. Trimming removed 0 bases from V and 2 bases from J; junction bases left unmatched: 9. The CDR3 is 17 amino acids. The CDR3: CASSLGWRDYHTDTQYF. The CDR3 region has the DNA TGCGCCAGCAGCTTGGGGTGGAGGGACTACCACACAGATACGCAGTATTTT.

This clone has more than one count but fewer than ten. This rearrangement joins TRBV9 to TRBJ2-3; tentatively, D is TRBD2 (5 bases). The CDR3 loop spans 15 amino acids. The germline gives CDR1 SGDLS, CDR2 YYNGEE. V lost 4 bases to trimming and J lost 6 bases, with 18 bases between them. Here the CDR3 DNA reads TGTGCCAGCAGCACCTCTACCCTAGCTCGGGATACGCAGTATTTT. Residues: CASSTSTLARDTQYF.

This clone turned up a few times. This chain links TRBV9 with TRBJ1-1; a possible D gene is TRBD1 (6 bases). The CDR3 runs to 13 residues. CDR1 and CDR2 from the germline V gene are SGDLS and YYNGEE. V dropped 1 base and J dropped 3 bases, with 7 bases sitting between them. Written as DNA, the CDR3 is TGTGCCAGCAGCGTATCAGGGGACACTGAAGCTTTCTTT. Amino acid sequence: CASSVSGDTEAFF.

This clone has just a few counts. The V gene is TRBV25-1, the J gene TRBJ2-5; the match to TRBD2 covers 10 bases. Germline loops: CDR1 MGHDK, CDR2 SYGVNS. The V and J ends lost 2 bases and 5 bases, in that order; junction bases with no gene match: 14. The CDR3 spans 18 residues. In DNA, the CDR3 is TGTGCCAGCAGTGAAACAGGGAGTCTAGCGGGAGTCCTTGAGACCCAGTACTTC. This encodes CASSETGSLAGVLETQYF.

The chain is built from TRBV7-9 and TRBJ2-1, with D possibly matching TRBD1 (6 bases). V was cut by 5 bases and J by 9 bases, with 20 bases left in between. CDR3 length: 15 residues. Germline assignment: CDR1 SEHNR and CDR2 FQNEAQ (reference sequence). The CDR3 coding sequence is TGTGCCAGCAGCCCCGCGGTACGGAGCAGGGGTGAGCAGTTCTTC. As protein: CASSPAVRSRGEQFF. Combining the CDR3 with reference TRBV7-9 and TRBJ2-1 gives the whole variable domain DTGVSQNPRHKITKRGQNVTFRCDPISEHNRLYWYRQTLGQGPEFLTYFQNEAQLEKSRLLSDRFSAERPKGSFSTLEIQRTEQGDSAMYLCASSPAVRSRGEQFFGPGTRLTVL.